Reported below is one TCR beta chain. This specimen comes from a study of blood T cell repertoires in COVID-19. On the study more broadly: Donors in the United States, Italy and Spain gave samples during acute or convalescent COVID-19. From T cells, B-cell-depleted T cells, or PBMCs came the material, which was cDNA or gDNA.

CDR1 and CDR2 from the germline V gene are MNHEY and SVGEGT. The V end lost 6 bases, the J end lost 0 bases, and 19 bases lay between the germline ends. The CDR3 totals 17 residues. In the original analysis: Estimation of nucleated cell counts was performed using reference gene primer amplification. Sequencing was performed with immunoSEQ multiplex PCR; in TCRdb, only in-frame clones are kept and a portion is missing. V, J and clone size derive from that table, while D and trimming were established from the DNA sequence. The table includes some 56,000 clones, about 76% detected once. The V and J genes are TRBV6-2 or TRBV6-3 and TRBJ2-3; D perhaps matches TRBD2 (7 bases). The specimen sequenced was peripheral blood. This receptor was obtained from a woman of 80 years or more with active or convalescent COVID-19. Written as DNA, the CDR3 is TGTGCCAGCAGCTTCATGAGGGGGGGCCCTAGCACAGATACGCAGTATTTT. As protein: CASSFMRGGPSTDTQYF.